Listed here are 5 T cell receptor beta chains from one sample, sequenced in a study of yellow fever vaccine responses in identical twins. TCRdb re-called the RT-PCR reads with MiXCR, one entry per CDR3 protein. The sample shows approximately 18,000 distinct CDR3 sequences, 61% of them seen only once. The sequencing used T cells from blood (PBMCs), unsorted or a sorted subset (not recorded which), collected before or after yellow fever vaccination (not recorded which). The receptors here all came from a woman aged 18-29 years who received the yellow fever vaccine.

This clonotype was detected only a few times. This rearrangement joins TRBV19 to TRBJ2-3, with a possible D match to TRBD2 (5 bases). The CDR3 contains 11 residues. Germline CDR1 reads LNHDA; CDR2 reads SQIVND (reference sequence). Trimming shortened V by 6 bases and J by 8 bases, and 9 bases separated the two germline ends. For the CDR3, the DNA is TGTGCCAGTAGCGGGGATTTTACGCAGTATTTT. Its protein product is CASSGDFTQYF. Full variable domain (rest looked up from reference TRBV19 and TRBJ2-3): DGGITQSPKYLFRKEGQNVTLSCEQNLNHDAMYWYRQDPGQGLRLIYYSQIVNDFQKGDIAEGYSVSREKKESFPLTVTSAQKNPTAFYLCASSGDFTQYFGPGTRLTVL.

This chain joins TRBV4-2 and TRBJ2-1; 14 nucleotides match TRBD2. Germline CDR1 LGHNA, CDR2 YNFKEQ. This CDR3 spans 16 amino acids. Unmatched junction bases numbered 6, after V lost 4 bases and J lost 7 bases. The CDR3 sequence: CASSRPGTSGRNEQFF. The CDR3 DNA reads as TGTGCCAGCAGCCGACCCGGGACTAGCGGGAGAAATGAGCAGTTCTTC.

V is TRBV11-3 and J is TRBJ2-5; possibly TRBD1 for D (5 bases). Germline V gene lookup returns CDR1 SGHNT and CDR2 YENEEA. The V end was cut by 5 bases, the J end by 2 bases, with 12 bases between. The CDR3 totals 14 residues. The CDR3 reads CASSANGAQETQYF. CDR3 sequence (DNA): TGTGCCAGCAGCGCAAATGGGGCTCAAGAGACCCAGTACTTC.

CDR3 sequence (DNA): TGTGCCAGCAGTCCCCCGACAGGGGCTAGCACAGATACGCAGTATTTT. As protein: CASSPPTGASTDTQYF. The genes are TRBV28 and TRBJ2-3; 8 positions match TRBD1. The CDR3 runs to 16 residues. Germline CDR1 MDHEN, CDR2 SYDVKM. V trimming: 5 bases; J trimming: 0 bases; junction bases outside the gene matches: 7.

This clonotype came up a few times. The J gene is TRBJ1-5, the V gene TRBV18; no firm D call. CDR1 is KGHSH, CDR2 LQKENI, per germline. The CDR3 contains 13 residues. V lost 3 bases to trimming and J lost 4 bases, with 7 bases between them. This CDR3 is CASSPERNQPQHF. As DNA, the CDR3 is TGTGCCAGCTCACCGGAGAGAAATCAGCCCCAGCATTTT.